This T cell receptor beta chain was sequenced in a study of T cells in Graves' hyperthyroidism and ophthalmopathy. Overall study: Pretreatment peripheral blood was obtained at initial diagnosis. Study-wide results and limits: A model built on 13 V-J features separated ophthalmopathy from stable hyperthyroidism. In the blood, most expanded thyroid clonotypes above 0.001 appeared as well.

Amplified TCR beta CDR3 regions derived from RNA transcripts. First-round RT-PCR with HTBI primers amplified the TCR CDR3 region. MiXCR was run by TCRdb on the multiplex PCR reads, yielding one entry per CDR3 protein. Among 600,000 to 800,000 distinct CDR3 sequences listed, around 40% were seen once. As for this clonotype: What it binds is unknown.

The germline V gene has CDR1 DFQATT and CDR2 SNEGSKA (reference sequence). Trimming shortened V by 4 bases and J by 8 bases, and 18 bases separated the two germline ends. The CDR3 is made up of 13 amino acids. The rearrangement uses TRBV20-1 and TRBJ2-7; D is possibly TRBD1 or TRBD2 (5 bases each). The source material was blood. The sequence was collected from a woman between 40 and 50 years old with Graves' hyperthyroidism. CDR3 coding DNA: TGCAGTGCTATTGAGGGGAGTACAGACAAGCAGTACTTC. Translation gives CSAIEGSTDKQYF.